Given below is one TCR beta chain in context. The clone's antigen remains unknown. Within one base of it there is no much larger clone, and no base qualities were kept. The label giving this sample's treatment or condition can be read as: around 19 received Ad26.COV2.S at low or high dose, single or two shots; several received placebo; per-sample allocation not given. Repertoires of vaccine and placebo recipients were sequenced from samples collected on day 63 after the first injection. Between 29 July and 7 August 2020, Cohort 1b enrolled about two dozen adults aged 18-55 years at one site in Boston, USA. As a vaccine, Ad26.COV2.S was a replication-incompetent adenovirus type 26 vector that expressed a prefusion-stabilized SARS-CoV-2 spike protein derived from the original Wuhan strain. Trimming takes 2 bases from V and 7 bases from J, and the germline ends sit 14 bases apart. CDR1 and CDR2, looked up from the germline V gene, are KGHSH and LQKENI. The cysteine opens and the phenylalanine closes a CDR3 of 14 amino acids. Just the 42-base CDR3 DNA is kept, in frame starting at base 1.

The data stem from a study of Ad26.COV2.S vaccination and SARS-CoV-2 variants (dated by TCRdb to about 2021). Background on the whole study: Vaccine-arm donors were drawn from COV1001, a multicentre, randomized, double-blind, placebo-controlled phase I-IIa trial of Ad26.COV2.S in healthy adults. The TCR-sequenced set comprised about 32 samples: around 20 Ad26.COV2.S vaccine recipients, 5 placebo recipients and 8 SARS-CoV-2 convalescent individuals. The specificity and breadth of SARS-CoV-2-reactive T cell receptors after Ad26.COV2.S vaccination were assessed by TCRbeta repertoire sequencing. Participants in the trial were split at random into five groups of five each, receiving low-dose or high-dose Ad26.COV2.S once or twice, or else placebo on both occasions. Investigators did not know the trial group allocation while performing experiments and assessing outcomes. Dosing of Ad26.COV2.S was intramuscular, at either 5x10^10 or 1x10^11 viral particles, delivered as one shot or as two shots spaced 56 days apart. Broader findings and caveats from the paper: The study was not powered for comparison of responses between vaccine doses or regimens. Non-spike TCR breadth was comparable between vaccine and placebo recipients, consistent with the vaccine containing only spike. After vaccination, substantial breadth of spike-specific CD8+ and CD4+ T cell responses was reported. Higher spike-specific TCR breadth was observed in Ad26.COV2.S recipients than in placebo recipients (P = 0.0014). According to the authors, total T cell responses may have been underestimated by the TCR breadth and depth analyses.

The immunoSEQ Assay was used to sequence TCRbeta CDR3 regions. After extraction, genomic DNA underwent amplification by bias-controlled multiplex PCR, followed by high-throughput sequencing. The authors' analysis ran thus. To quantify the absolute abundance of every unique TCRbeta CDR3 region, sequences were collapsed and filtered. Usable DNA was measured by amplifying reference genes present in all nucleated cells, and TCRbeta template counts were normalized to that usable DNA to estimate T cell fraction. Repertoire TCRs were annotated as SARS-CoV-2-specific by exact matching of V gene, CDR3 amino acid sequence and J gene to a known reactive TCR set. MIRA supplied the reference SARS-CoV-2 TCR set, which was filtered for enrichment in COVID-19-positive ImmuneCODE repertoires so that public or cross-reactive TCRs were removed. Using the MIRA antigens, annotated TCRs were further analysed by specific ORF or by position within an ORF. Breadth was defined as the number of annotated unique rearrangements divided by the total number of unique productive rearrangements, and depth was defined as the summed frequency of the annotated unique rearrangements. Two-sided Wilcoxon rank-sum tests were used to compare TCR breadth between groups. This immuneACCESS table, as held by TCRdb, lists in-frame sequences with V and J called but not all clones. Of the missing ones, under half trace to an unresolved V gene in checked studies; the others have no known cause. V, J and clone size reflect that table, while D and trimming were determined from the DNA. Within this sample are some 290,000 clones, with about 82% of them counted one time only. The ten largest clones represent 2% to 2.5% of the sample.

The TCR was taken from a person aged 18-65 years who received the Ad26.COV2.S COVID-19 vaccine or a placebo. The input for sequencing was peripheral blood, taken in a trial of Ad26.COV2.S vaccine versus placebo. This chain joins TRBV18 to TRBJ2-5, with the D segment identity uncertain. The DNA sequence is given as TGTGCCAGCTCACCAGACGGTGCCAGTGGGACCCAGTACTTC. Its translation reads: CASSPDGASGTQYF.